Listed here are 31 T cell receptor beta chains from one sample, sequenced in a study of CD8 T cells in Susac syndrome. RNA, at about 0.45 to 1 ug, was reverse transcribed with random hexamers. TCRdb ran MiXCR on the immunoSEQ multiplex PCR reads and lists one entry per CDR3 protein. The sample has over 150,000 distinct CDR3 sequences, about 94% seen once. Material: CD4+ T cells from PBMCs. All receptors derive from a human donor with multiple sclerosis.

V is TRBV28 and J is TRBJ2-4, with 9 bases matching TRBD2. This CDR3 comprises 14 residues. Germline loops: CDR1 MDHEN, CDR2 SYDVKM. The V segment lost 8 bases and the J segment 8 bases; nucleotides outside the gene matches: 10. The CDR3 region has the DNA TGTGCCAGCTCTAACCGCGGGGGGGGAGACATTCAGTACTTC. Its translation is CASSNRGGGDIQYF.

The chain recombines TRBV2 with TRBJ2-3; possibly TRBD2 for D (7 bases). CDR1 and CDR2 (germline): SNHLY, FYNNEI. The ends were cut back, 11 bases at V and 6 bases at J, with 21 bases in the middle. The length of the CDR3 is 14 residues. The CDR3 here is CAEGGDFAGDTQYF. In nucleotides, the CDR3 is TGTGCCGAAGGGGGGGACTTTGCAGGGGATACGCAGTATTTT.

The chain joins TRBV20-1 to TRBJ1-4; a weak D match, TRBD1 (5 bases). Germline lookup yields CDR1 DFQATT and CDR2 SNEGSKA (reference sequence). V was pared by 5 bases and J by 0 bases, with 13 bases between. The CDR3 consists of 15 residues. The CDR3 DNA is TGCAGTGCTCCTGACAGAAGAGCAACTAATGAAAAACTGTTTTTT. It is translated as CSAPDRRATNEKLFF.

V usage is TRBV28 and J usage is TRBJ1-1, with a possible D match to TRBD1 (5 bases). Between the trimmed V and J ends, which lost 5 bases and 3 bases, there was a span of 16 bases. CDR3 size: 15 residues. The germline V gene encodes CDR1 MDHEN and CDR2 SYDVKM. CDR3 region: CASSPQPDTYTEAFF. The DNA for the CDR3 is TGTGCCAGCAGTCCTCAACCGGACACTTACACTGAAGCTTTCTTT.

This sequence joins TRBV24-1 and TRBJ1-2, with D perhaps matching TRBD1 (6 bases). This CDR3 contains 13 residues. Germline-derived CDR1 and CDR2 are KGHDR and SFDVKD. V dropped 7 bases and J dropped 6 bases, with 14 bases sitting between them. The DNA for the CDR3 is TGTGCCACCAGGGCCGGGGGCGCGAATGGCTACACCTTC. This encodes CATRAGGANGYTF.

The chain carries TRBV7-8 and TRBJ2-6; TRBD1 matches at 9 bases. The J segment lost 11 bases and the V segment lost 2 bases, leaving 10 bases of the junction unmatched. The CDR3 has 16 amino acids. Germline CDR1 reads SGHVS; CDR2 reads FQNEAQ. CDR3 coding DNA: TGTGCCAGCAGCTTAACCGGGACAGGGCAGGTCTACGTCCTGACTTTC. It encodes CASSLTGTGQVYVLTF.

This rearrangement joins TRBV28 to TRBJ2-2; no clear D gene. The ends were cut back, 10 bases at V and 5 bases at J, with 8 bases in the middle. This CDR3 comprises 11 residues. Per the germline V gene, CDR1 is MDHEN and CDR2 is SYDVKM. The CDR3, as DNA: TGTGCCACAGTTCGGACCGGGGAGCTGTTTTTT. Translated: CATVRTGELFF.

J is TRBJ1-3 and V is TRBV11-3; TRBD1 agrees at 7 bases. V gave up 5 bases and J gave up 10 bases; unmatched junction bases: 11. The CDR3 runs to 14 residues. Germline V gene data show CDR1 as SGHNT and CDR2 as YENEEA. CDR3 in amino acids: CASSAGQFRITIYF. The CDR3 DNA is TGTGCCAGCAGCGCGGGACAGTTCAGGATAACCATATATTTT.

A remark on this clonotype: At one end the junction does not follow the germline gene, possibly because of a read error. This chain joins TRBV3-1 and TRBJ1-1; 7 nucleotides line up with TRBD1. This CDR3 region has 21 residues. CDR1 and CDR2 (germline): LGHDT, YNNKEL (reference sequence). The CDR3 DNA is TGTGCCAGCAGCCCCCTCACCAAATTCGGACAGGAACCATTAAGGAACAGTGAAGCTTTCTTT. Residues: CASSPLTKFGQEPLRNSEAFF.

On this clonotype itself: The junction departs from germline at one end; a sequencing error may be responsible. The rearrangement joins TRBV12-3 or TRBV12-4 to TRBJ1-2; 7 nucleotides align to TRBD1. This CDR3 has 13 amino acids. CDR3 nucleotides: TGTGTCAGCAGTTCGACAGGGAACTATGGCTACACCTTC. Translation: CVSSSTGNYGYTF.

This clonotype has more than one count but fewer than ten. One end of the junction varies from germline; a read error may be responsible. This chain connects TRBV5-1 to TRBJ2-2; D uncertain. The length of the CDR3 is 13 residues. Germline V CDR1 and CDR2: SGHRS, YFSETQ. CDR3 sequence (DNA): TGTGCCAGCAGCTTGGAAGGAACCGGGGAGCTGTTTTTT. Residues: CASSLEGTGELFF.

The V gene is TRBV6-1, the J gene TRBJ2-3; possibly TRBD1 for D (6 bases). Germline-derived CDR1 and CDR2 are MNHNS and SASEGT. Trimming removed 6 bases from V and 1 base from J, with 17 bases in between. The CDR3 is 16 residues long. CDR3 nucleotide sequence: TGTGCCAGCAGGGGGGCAGGGAGCACCCGCACAGATACGCAGTATTTT. Encoded protein: CASRGAGSTRTDTQYF.

This clonotype has just one count. The chain couples TRBV6-5 to TRBJ1-4, with D tentatively TRBD1 (6 bases). Trimming took off 8 bases at V and 7 bases at J, with 14 bases between the two ends. Germline loops: CDR1 MNHEY, CDR2 SVGAGI. This CDR3 spans 13 amino acids. The CDR3 loop is CASAAGVVEKLFF. Written as DNA, the CDR3 is TGTGCCAGCGCTGCAGGGGTCGTTGAAAAACTGTTTTTT.

The V gene is TRBV2, the J gene TRBJ1-2, with 7 bases lining up with TRBD1. Germline CDR1 SNHLY, CDR2 FYNNEI. Trimming removed 6 bases from V and 6 bases from J; junction bases left unmatched: 7. The CDR3 is made up of 13 amino acids. CDR3 DNA: TGTGCCAGCAGGGCACGACAGGGCGATGGCTACACCTTC. Its protein is CASRARQGDGYTF.

The chain links TRBV4-1 to TRBJ2-1; the D is unclear. The CDR3 is made up of 14 amino acids. Looked up from germline, CDR1 is MGHRA and CDR2 is YSYEKL. Trimming removed 4 bases at V and 7 bases at J, with 14 bases between. In DNA, the CDR3 is TGCGCCAGCAGCCTCTATAAACTCCTAAATGAGCAGTTCTTC. Its translation is CASSLYKLLNEQFF.

This rearrangement joins TRBV20-1 to TRBJ2-7; the D gene is possibly TRBD2 (6 bases). The germline CDR1 and CDR2 sequences are DFQATT and SNEGSKA (reference sequence). The CDR3 length is 15 residues. V dropped 5 bases and J dropped 2 bases, with 19 bases sitting between them. CDR3 sequence (DNA): TGCAGTGCTGGGGCTGGACTAACACTAACCTACGAGCAGTACTTC. It specifies CSAGAGLTLTYEQYF.

This clonotype was recorded only once. The rearrangement joins TRBV6-6 to TRBJ1-2; TRBD1 agrees at 10 bases. Per the germline V gene, CDR1 is MNHNY and CDR2 is SVGAGI (reference sequence). V trimming: 1 base; J trimming: 7 bases; junction bases outside the gene matches: 3. The CDR3 covers 14 residues. The CDR3 sequence: CASSYYGTGAGYTF. For the CDR3, the DNA is TGTGCCAGCAGTTACTATGGGACAGGGGCTGGCTACACCTTC.

The gene calls are TRBV2 and TRBJ2-7, with D possibly being TRBD1 or TRBD2 (5 bases each). The CDR3 runs to 14 residues. The V end was cut by 3 bases, the J end by 3 bases, with 12 bases between. Germline values: CDR1 SNHLY, CDR2 FYNNEI. The CDR3 DNA reads TGTGCCAGCAGTGAGAAGGGGACCCACTACGAGCAGTACTTC. Amino acids: CASSEKGTHYEQYF.

J is TRBJ1-6 and V is TRBV28; D is uncertain. Germline CDR1 and CDR2: MDHEN and SYDVKM. CDR3 length equals 15 residues. The V end was cut by 6 bases, the J end by 7 bases, with 16 bases between. The CDR3 spells CASRGSGVRNSPLHF. The CDR3 DNA reads as TGTGCCAGCAGGGGGTCCGGGGTGCGGAATTCACCCCTCCACTTT. Supplemented by reference TRBV28 and TRBJ1-6, the full variable domain reads DVKVTQSSRYLVKRTGEKVFLECVQDMDHENMFWYRQDPGLGLRLIYFSYDVKMKEKGDIPEGYSVSREKKERFSLILESASTNQTSMYLCASRGSGVRNSPLHFGNGTRLTVT.

This chain uses TRBV5-1 with TRBJ2-3, with 11 bases that match TRBD2. This CDR3 contains 17 residues. With 0 bases clipped from V and 2 bases from J, the junction kept 5 bases outside the gene matches. CDR1 and CDR2 (germline): SGHRS, YFSETQ. Here the CDR3 reads CASSLGLAGTYTDTQYF. CDR3 sequence (DNA): TGCGCCAGCAGCTTGGGACTAGCGGGGACTTACACAGATACGCAGTATTTT. The complete variable domain, with remaining parts taken from reference TRBV5-1 and TRBJ2-3, reads KAGVTQTPRYLIKTRGQQVTLSCSPISGHRSVSWYQQTPGQGLQFLFEYFSETQRNKGNFPGRFSGRQFSNSRSEMNVSTLELGDSALYLCASSLGLAGTYTDTQYFGPGTRLTVL.

The chain links TRBV29-1 to TRBJ2-3, with D hard to call. Trimming left V 1 base short and J 2 bases short, with 13 bases between. The length of the CDR3 is 15 residues. Germline V gene sequence: CDR1 SQVTM, CDR2 ANQGSEA. CDR3 sequence reads: CSVEGSLVDTDTQYF. Written as DNA, the CDR3 is TGCAGCGTTGAAGGGTCCCTCGTTGACACAGATACGCAGTATTTT.

The V call is TRBV7-2, the J call TRBJ2-1, with 9 bases lining up with TRBD2. This CDR3 has 16 residues. The ends lost 6 bases at V and 7 bases at J; junction bases unmatched: 13. Germline lookup yields CDR1 SGHTA and CDR2 FQGNSA. The CDR3 protein is CASSRIVASGKNEQFF. In DNA, the CDR3 is TGTGCCAGCAGTCGAATTGTGGCTAGCGGGAAGAATGAGCAGTTCTTC.

The gene calls are TRBV7-2 and TRBJ2-7; the D is unclear. There are 15 residues in the CDR3. Trimming removed 1 base at V and 1 base at J, with 11 bases between. Germline CDR1 is SGHTA and CDR2 is FQGNSA. DNA for the CDR3: TGTGCCAGCAGCTTAGAAGTTGGGAATTCCTACGAGCAGTACTTC. Encoded protein: CASSLEVGNSYEQYF.

This chain connects TRBV15 to TRBJ2-7; 8 bases match TRBD1. This CDR3 comprises 16 residues. Germline CDR1 LNHNV, CDR2 YYDKDF (reference sequence). V lost 0 bases, J lost 3 bases, and 7 bases stayed unmatched. CDR3 sequence: CATSREAGTGYYEQYF. The CDR3 coding sequence is TGTGCCACCAGCAGAGAGGCCGGGACAGGTTACTACGAGCAGTACTTC.

J is TRBJ2-7 and V is TRBV4-2; the D gene is possibly TRBD1 (6 bases). The CDR3 is made up of 15 amino acids. Germline CDR1 is LGHNA and CDR2 is YNFKEQ. Trimming removed 1 base at V and 1 base at J, with 11 bases between. The CDR3 DNA is TGTGCCAGCAGCCAAGCGGAGGACAGATCCTACGAGCAGTACTTC. Its translation: CASSQAEDRSYEQYF.

The genes are TRBV1 and TRBJ2-1; TRBD2, the table's D call, was not compared with the DNA. TRBV1 is noted as a pseudogene. This CDR3 spans 17 amino acids. The CDR3 loop is CTSSHGLAGGPYNEQFF. Here the CDR3 DNA reads TGCACCAGCAGCCACGGACTAGCGGGAGGGCCCTACAATGAGCAGTTCTTC.

The chain joins TRBV5-6 to TRBJ2-2, with D possibly being TRBD1 or TRBD2 (6 bases each). The germline CDR1 and CDR2 sequences are SGHDT and YYEEEE. V lost 2 bases and J 5 bases, leaving 13 bases between the germline ends. The CDR3 is made up of 15 amino acids. The chain's CDR3 is CASSLTTGGTGELFF. The CDR3 nucleotides read TGTGCCAGCAGCTTAACGACAGGAGGGACCGGGGAGCTGTTTTTT.

V is TRBV11-1 and J is TRBJ2-5; TRBD1 matches at 10 bases. The CDR3 totals 13 residues. Trimming removed 6 bases from V and 8 bases from J; junction bases left unmatched: 6. Germline V gives CDR1 SGHAT, CDR2 FQDESV (reference sequence). CDR3 loop: CASRSGQGDTQYF. CDR3 DNA: TGTGCCAGCAGAAGCGGACAGGGGGATACCCAGTACTTC.

A word on this clonotype: At one end the junction does not follow the germline gene, possibly because of a read error. J is TRBJ1-1 and V is TRBV29-1; D gene ambiguous. The germline gives CDR1 SQVTM, CDR2 ANQGSEA. The CDR3 covers 13 residues. CDR3 protein: CSAEGRPNTEAFF. The CDR3 nucleotides read TGCAGCGCTGAAGGCAGGCCCAACACTGAAGCTTTCTTT.

This chain links TRBV29-1 with TRBJ2-4; weak D call: TRBD1 (6 bases). The V gene's germline CDR1 is SQVTM and CDR2 ANQGSEA. V was trimmed by 8 bases and J by 5 bases, leaving 13 bases between them. The CDR3 spans 12 residues. The CDR3, as DNA: TGCAGCTTCCGGGACACCGAAAACATTCAGTACTTC. It encodes CSFRDTENIQYF. The full variable domain, its missing parts supplied by reference TRBV29-1 and TRBJ2-4, is SAVISQKPSRDICQRGTSLTIQCQVDSQVTMMFWYRQQPGQSLTLIATANQGSEATYESGFVIDKFPISRPNLTFSTLTVSNMSPEDSSIYLCSFRDTENIQYFGAGTRLSVL.

The chain joins TRBV9 to TRBJ2-3; possible D gene TRBD1, 5 bases. In germline, CDR1 is SGDLS, CDR2 YYNGEE. The CDR3 is made up of 15 amino acids. Between the trimmed V and J ends, which lost 1 base and 2 bases, there was a span of 11 bases. The CDR3 DNA sequence: TGTGCCAGCAGCGTACAGGGCTACTACACAGATACGCAGTATTTT. Translating gives CASSVQGYYTDTQYF.